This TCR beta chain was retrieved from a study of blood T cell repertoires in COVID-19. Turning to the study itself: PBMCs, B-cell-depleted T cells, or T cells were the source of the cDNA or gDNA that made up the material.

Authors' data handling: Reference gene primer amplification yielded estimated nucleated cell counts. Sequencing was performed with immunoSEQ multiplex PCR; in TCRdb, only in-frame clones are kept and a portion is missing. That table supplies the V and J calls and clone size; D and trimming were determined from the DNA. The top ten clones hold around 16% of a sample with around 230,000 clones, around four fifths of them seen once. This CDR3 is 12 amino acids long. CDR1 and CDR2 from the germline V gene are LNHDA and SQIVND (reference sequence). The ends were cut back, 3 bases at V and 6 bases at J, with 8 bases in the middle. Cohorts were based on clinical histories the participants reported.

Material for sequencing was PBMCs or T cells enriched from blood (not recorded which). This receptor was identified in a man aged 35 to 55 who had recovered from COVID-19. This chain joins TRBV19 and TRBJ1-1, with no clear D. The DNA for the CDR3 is TGTGCCAGTAGTATCGAGGGCCCTGAAGCTTTCTTT. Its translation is CASSIEGPEAFF.